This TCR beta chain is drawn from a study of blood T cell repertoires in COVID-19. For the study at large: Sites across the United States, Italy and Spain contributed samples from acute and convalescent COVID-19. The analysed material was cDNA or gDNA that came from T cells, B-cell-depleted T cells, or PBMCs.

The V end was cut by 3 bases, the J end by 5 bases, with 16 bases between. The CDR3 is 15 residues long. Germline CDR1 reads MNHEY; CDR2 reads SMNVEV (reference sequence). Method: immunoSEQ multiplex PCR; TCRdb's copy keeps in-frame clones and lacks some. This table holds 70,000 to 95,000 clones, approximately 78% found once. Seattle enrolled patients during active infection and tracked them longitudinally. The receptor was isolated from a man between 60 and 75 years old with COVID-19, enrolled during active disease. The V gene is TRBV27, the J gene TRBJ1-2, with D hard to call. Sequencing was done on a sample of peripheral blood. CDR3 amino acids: CASSLNRLAGYGYTF. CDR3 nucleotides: TGTGCCAGCAGTTTGAATAGGCTGGCGGGTTATGGCTACACCTTC.